This TCR beta chain was found in a study of OX40 agonist ivuxolimab in advanced cancers. With regard to the full study: Ivuxolimab was a fully human IgG2 agonistic monoclonal antibody targeting the costimulatory receptor OX40 (CD134). Intravenous ivuxolimab was administered to patients every 2 weeks at six dose levels: 0.01, 0.1, 0.3, 1.5, 3 and 10 mg/kg. Among the roughly 52 dose-escalation patients, some 20 had hepatocellular carcinoma, approximately 15 melanoma, 9 renal cell carcinoma and 9 head and neck cancer. In the dose-escalation cohort, about four fifths of patients were male, and the mean age was approximately 60 years with a range of about 20 to 80. Prior anti-PD-1, anti-PD-L1 or anti-CTLA-4 therapy was permitted, and 35% to 40% of dose-escalation patients had received checkpoint inhibitors. Partial responses occurred in three dose-escalation patients, of whom one had hepatocellular carcinoma and two had cutaneous melanoma. The point of sequencing TCRbeta in the periphery was to test whether ivuxolimab changed TCR sequence diversity and drove clonal T-cell expansion. The monotherapy dose-escalation portion (N of about 49 patients) of the phase I ivuxolimab trial is reported in the paper. Points the paper makes about the study in general: At doses of 0.1 to 3.0 mg/kg, clonal expansion of both CD4+ and CD8+ blood T cells was observed from baseline to week 6. The antigen specificity of the peripheral T cells that underwent clonal expansion was not determined. After ivuxolimab, more expanded clones were found on average in CD8+ T cells than in CD4+ T cells. Low levels of normalized T-cell clonal expansion were also seen in some patients who did not respond. In the 0.1-3.0 mg/kg groups, partial responders had among the lowest normalized peripheral clonal expansion, particularly in CD8+ T cells.

Points on this clone: What antigen it recognizes has not been identified. One base away there is no much larger clone; base qualities are not given.

V lost 0 bases and J lost 2 bases, and the count of bases not matched to a germline gene is 4. According to the germline V gene, CDR1 reads MNHEY and CDR2 reads SVGAGI. The CDR3 goes from the cysteine to the phenylalanine over 15 residues. CDR3 DNA is the only sequence kept; it has 45 bases, read in frame from the first base. Patients with a history of autoimmune disease or receiving systemic immunosuppression were excluded from the trial. Peripheral blood for TCR sequencing was drawn from every dose cohort at baseline, at cycle 4 day 1 and at cycle 7 day 1. Samples were obtained from an open-label, multicenter, first-in-human phase I dose-escalation trial of ivuxolimab. The trial enrolled adults with locally advanced or metastatic head and neck squamous cell, hepatocellular, melanoma or renal cell carcinoma. CD4+ and CD8+ T cells were sorted separately from peripheral blood before TCR sequencing.

For sequencing of the TCRbeta CDR3 region, genomic DNA was extracted from the sorted cells. The immunoSEQ Assay was used for sequencing of TCRbeta CDR3 regions. What TCRdb holds here is the immuneACCESS table cut down to in-frame rearrangements. Part of the clones is not present; checked against another copy, under half of the missing clones reflect an unresolved V gene, and the others are unexplained. Within this sample are about 58,000 clones, with approximately 80% of them counted one time only. The ten largest clones capture over 0.6% of the sample. This sequence was found in an adult with an advanced solid tumor such as melanoma, head and neck, liver or kidney cancer. Recombination connected TRBV6-5 to TRBJ2-7; 7 junctional bases match TRBD1. This specimen was CD4+ or CD8+ T cells sorted from blood, taken in a trial of the OX40 agonist ivuxolimab. CDR3 reads: CASSYSRGGAYEQYF. The DNA reads as follows: TGTGCCAGCAGTTACTCGAGAGGGGGCGCCTACGAGCAGTACTTC.